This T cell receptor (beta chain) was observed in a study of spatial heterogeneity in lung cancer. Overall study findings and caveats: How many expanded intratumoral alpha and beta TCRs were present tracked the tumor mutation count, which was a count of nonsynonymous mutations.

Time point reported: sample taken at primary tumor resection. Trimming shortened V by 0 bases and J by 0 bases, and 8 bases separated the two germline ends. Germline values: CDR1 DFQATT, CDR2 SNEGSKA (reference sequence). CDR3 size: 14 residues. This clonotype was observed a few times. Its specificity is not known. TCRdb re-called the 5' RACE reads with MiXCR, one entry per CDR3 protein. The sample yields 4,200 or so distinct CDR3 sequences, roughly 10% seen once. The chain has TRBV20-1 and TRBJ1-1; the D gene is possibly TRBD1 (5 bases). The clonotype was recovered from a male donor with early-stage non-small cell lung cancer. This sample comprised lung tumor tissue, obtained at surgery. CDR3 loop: CSARDRVVNTEAFF. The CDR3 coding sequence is TGCAGTGCTAGAGACAGGGTAGTGAACACTGAAGCTTTCTTT.